Below, 26 T cell receptor beta chains from the same sample are listed, as sequenced in a study of T cells in Graves' hyperthyroidism and ophthalmopathy. Authors of the study amplified TCR beta CDR3 regions from RNA transcripts. With the HTBI primer set, the TCR CDR3 went through a first round of RT-PCR. TCRdb called the multiplex PCR reads again in MiXCR, with one record for every CDR3 protein. The sample lists about 640,000 distinct CDR3 sequences; about 14% were seen once. Sequenced material: blood. The source is a woman aged 45-60 years with Graves' ophthalmopathy.

There are many counts of this clonotype. The chain recombines TRBV20-1 with TRBJ1-2; D uncertain. This CDR3 has 13 amino acids. Germline V gene lookup returns CDR1 DFQATT and CDR2 SNEGSKA (reference sequence). V was clipped by 5 bases and J by 4 bases, with 14 bases between them. The CDR3 region has the DNA TGCAGTGCTGGGGTCTCAGGCAGCTATGGCTACACCTTC. Amino acid sequence: CSAGVSGSYGYTF.

This clonotype has just a few counts. The rearrangement links TRBV27 to TRBJ1-2; D might be TRBD1 (6 bases). Looked up from germline, CDR1 is MNHEY and CDR2 is SMNVEV (reference sequence). This CDR3 contains 14 residues. The ends were cut back, 8 bases at V and 5 bases at J, with 18 bases in the middle. The CDR3 region has the DNA TGTGCCAGCTCCCCGAGGTGGGACAAGTATGGCTACACCTTC. Encoded protein: CASSPRWDKYGYTF.

This clonotype was observed a few times. This sequence joins TRBV27 and TRBJ2-2; D gene uncertain. Germline CDR1 is MNHEY and CDR2 is SMNVEV (reference sequence). The CDR3 consists of 14 residues. V was clipped by 5 bases and J by 6 bases, with 13 bases between them. CDR3 residues: CASSEEYWAGELFF. The CDR3 bases are TGTGCCAGCAGTGAAGAATATTGGGCCGGGGAGCTGTTTTTT.

The sample holds many counts of this clonotype. The V gene is TRBV9, the J gene TRBJ2-1; possibly TRBD2 for D (7 bases). CDR1 is SGDLS and CDR2 is YYNGEE in the germline V gene. The V and J ends lost 0 bases and 5 bases respectively, with 12 bases between them. The CDR3 sequence is 15 residues long. The CDR3 loop reads CASSVERGGDNEQFF. As DNA, the CDR3 is TGTGCCAGCAGCGTAGAGAGGGGGGGCGACAATGAGCAGTTCTTC.

Concerning this clonotype: This may be a read error: a much more frequent sequence differs by one nucleotide. The chain carries TRBV7-9 and TRBJ2-5, with a possible D match to TRBD1 (6 bases). Germline CDR1 SEHNR, CDR2 FQNEAQ (reference sequence). The CDR3 contains 15 residues. Trimming removed 5 bases at V and 7 bases at J, with 20 bases between. CDR3 region: CASSTTQGTGGTQYF. CDR3 nucleotide sequence: TGTGCCAGCAGCACTACACAGGGAACTGGTGGGACCCAGTACTTC.

The rearrangement joins TRBV14 to TRBJ2-1; 8 bases are shared with TRBD2. The ends lost 0 bases at V and 0 bases at J; junction bases unmatched: 16. Germline CDR1 and CDR2: SGHDN and FVKESK. This CDR3 region has 21 residues. CDR3: CASSQEEGGPLAANSYNEQFF. CDR3 DNA: TGTGCCAGCAGCCAAGAAGAGGGTGGGCCACTAGCGGCAAACTCCTACAATGAGCAGTTCTTC.

This clonotype was counted between two and nine times. The gene calls are TRBV10-3 and TRBJ2-5, with TRBD1 matching over 9 bases. The CDR3 extends over 14 amino acids. V lost 10 bases and J lost 12; bases outside the gene matches: 18. Germline V gene lookup returns CDR1 ENHRY and CDR2 SYGVKD. CDR3 amino acids: CANILGQGFQGKYF. CDR3 DNA: TGTGCCAACATTCTGGGACAGGGATTTCAAGGAAAGTACTTC.

This clonotype came up many times. The chain uses TRBV7-3 and TRBJ2-4; D possibly corresponds to TRBD1 (6 bases). The CDR3 is 14 residues long. Germline V gene data show CDR1 as SGHTA and CDR2 as FQGTGA. V shed 1 base and J shed 7 bases, with 11 bases lying between them. The CDR3 sequence is CASSLIPGDNIQYF. The CDR3 region has the DNA TGTGCCAGCAGCTTAATCCCAGGGGATAACATTCAGTACTTC.

In this sample, this clonotype turned up many times. The genes are TRBV7-3 and TRBJ2-1, with 11 positions matching TRBD2. CDR3 length equals 16 residues. V gave up 1 base and J gave up 6 bases; unmatched junction bases: 5. Germline lookup yields CDR1 SGHTA and CDR2 FQGTGA. The CDR3 reads CASSLKGGLAGNEQFF. The CDR3 DNA follows: TGTGCCAGCAGCTTAAAAGGCGGACTAGCGGGCAATGAGCAGTTCTTC.

This clonotype was detected ten times or more. The gene calls are TRBV2 and TRBJ1-5, with D possibly being TRBD1 (6 bases). Germline V gives CDR1 SNHLY, CDR2 FYNNEI. The CDR3 spans 15 residues. Trimming pared 3 bases from V and 4 bases from J, leaving 13 bases between. CDR3 in DNA: TGTGCCAGCAGTGATGGGGGGCTCGAGAATCAGCCCCAGCATTTT. Translating it yields CASSDGGLENQPQHF.

For the CDR3, the DNA is TGTGCCAGCAGTCTAAGGGCCCTATCGGACAGGGGGATCACAGATACGCAGTATTTT. This encodes CASSLRALSDRGITDTQYF. The chain employs TRBV6-2 or TRBV6-3 and TRBJ2-3; TRBD1 aligns across 10 bases. CDR1 MNHEY and CDR2 SVGEGT come from the germline V gene. Unmatched junction bases numbered 16, after V lost 5 bases and J lost 2 bases. CDR3 size: 19 residues.

Many counts were recorded for this clonotype. V is TRBV2 and J is TRBJ2-3; 9 nucleotides line up with TRBD2. The CDR3 runs 14 residues. CDR1 and CDR2 from the germline V gene are SNHLY and FYNNEI. J was trimmed by 1 base and V by 7 bases; bases with no gene match: 3. The CDR3 DNA reads TGTGCCAGCATAGGGACTAGCCGCACAGATACGCAGTATTTT. Translating it yields CASIGTSRTDTQYF.

This clonotype was found many times. The chain joins TRBV3-1 to TRBJ2-5, with D perhaps TRBD2 (6 bases). V lost 1 base and J 4 bases, leaving 7 bases between the germline ends. Germline V gene sequence: CDR1 LGHDT, CDR2 YNNKEL (reference sequence). This CDR3 region has 13 residues. The CDR3 is CASSQASVETQYF. CDR3 bases: TGTGCCAGCAGCCAAGCTAGCGTAGAGACCCAGTACTTC.

This clonotype was detected ten times or more. The genes are TRBV5-8 and TRBJ2-3; 9 bases fit TRBD1. Germline-derived CDR1 and CDR2 are SGHTS and YDEGEE. The CDR3 is 17 residues long. V lost 4 bases and J lost 3; bases outside the gene matches: 12. The CDR3 region is CASSVYRGRRITDTQYF. The CDR3 coding sequence is TGTGCCAGCAGCGTATACAGGGGGCGAAGGATTACAGATACGCAGTATTTT.

This chain links TRBV15 with TRBJ2-1, with D unclear. Between the trimmed V and J ends, which lost 0 bases and 8 bases, there was a span of 11 bases. The CDR3 has 14 residues. CDR1 is LNHNV, CDR2 YYDKDF, per germline (reference sequence). The CDR3 DNA follows: TGTGCCACCAGCAGAGATCAACAAGCCTATGAGCAGTTCTTC. This encodes CATSRDQQAYEQFF.

This clonotype was counted at least ten times. The chain uses TRBV7-2 and TRBJ1-2; D call uncertain. The germline V gene encodes CDR1 SGHTA and CDR2 FQGNSA. There are 18 residues in the CDR3. V lost 0 bases and J lost 4, with 21 bases in between. CDR3 in amino acids: CASSLAPDRWGSAYGYTF. Here the CDR3 DNA reads TGTGCCAGCAGCTTAGCTCCTGATCGGTGGGGTTCTGCCTATGGCTACACCTTC.

This clonotype has ten or more counts. V and J are TRBV20-1 and TRBJ1-2, with 8 bases identical to TRBD1. Looked up from germline, CDR1 is DFQATT and CDR2 is SNEGSKA (reference sequence). Trimming at V came to 0 bases and at J to 5 bases, leaving 8 bases not matched to a gene. The CDR3 covers 15 residues. The CDR3 spells CSARDRGQGAYGYTF. In nucleotides, the CDR3 is TGCAGTGCTAGAGATAGGGGCCAGGGGGCATATGGCTACACCTTC.

This clonotype has at least ten counts. CDR3 loop: CASRQASSSGSSLSYEQYF. For the CDR3, the DNA is TGTGCCAGCAGACAAGCTTCGTCCAGCGGGAGTTCTTTATCCTACGAGCAGTACTTC. This chain links TRBV6-1 with TRBJ2-7; 8 bases are a match to TRBD2. The germline CDR1 and CDR2 sequences are MNHNS and SASEGT. Germline trimming cut 6 bases from V and 1 base from J; bases unmatched to any gene: 20. The CDR3 is 19 residues long.

This clonotype was seen ten or more times. The chain employs TRBV12-3 or TRBV12-4 and TRBJ1-2, with unresolved D. V was shortened by 3 bases and J by 2 bases, with 7 bases between the two germline ends. The CDR3 is 13 residues long. DNA of the CDR3: TGTGCCAGCAGTTTTCCCCCGAACTATGGCTACACCTTC. It yields the protein CASSFPPNYGYTF.

This clonotype has more than one count but fewer than ten. V and J are TRBV4-1 and TRBJ2-7; unclear D gene. Germline CDR1 reads MGHRA; CDR2 reads YSYEKL. This CDR3 spans 14 amino acids. The V end lost 1 base, the J end lost 4 bases, and 11 bases lay between the germline ends. The CDR3 loop reads CASSQVQRPYEQYF. The CDR3 DNA sequence: TGCGCCAGCAGCCAAGTGCAACGGCCTTACGAGCAGTACTTC.

This clonotype was detected ten times or more. The rearrangement joins TRBV5-1 to TRBJ2-5; maybe TRBD1 (5 bases). Deletions cut 1 base from V and 5 bases from J, with 12 bases between. The CDR3 is 14 residues long. In germline, CDR1 is SGHRS, CDR2 YFSETQ. The CDR3 nucleotides read TGCGCCAGCAGCTTGTCTGGGGCTTTGGAGACCCAGTACTTC. Amino acids: CASSLSGALETQYF.

The table lists this clonotype with many counts. The rearrangement uses TRBV27 and TRBJ2-1; 10 nucleotides agree with TRBD2. Germline-derived CDR1 and CDR2 are MNHEY and SMNVEV (reference sequence). CDR3 size: 18 residues. Trimming at V came to 3 bases and at J to 4 bases, leaving 12 bases not matched to a gene. The CDR3 DNA sequence: TGTGCCAGCAGTTTCATCAGTAGCACTAGCGGGGTTTACAATGAGCAGTTCTTC. Its translation: CASSFISSTSGVYNEQFF.

This clonotype was detected ten times or more. The genes are TRBV5-1 and TRBJ1-1, with D perhaps TRBD1 (5 bases). This CDR3 is built from 15 residues. V lost 5 bases and J lost 4, with 18 bases in between. Per germline, CDR1 SGHRS and CDR2 YFSETQ. CDR3 amino acids: CASSKGPEGFTEAFF. Here the CDR3 DNA reads TGCGCCAGCAGTAAGGGACCGGAGGGGTTCACTGAAGCTTTCTTT.

In regard to this clonotype: A single base separates this from a much larger clone, so it may be a read error. The genes are TRBV7-9 and TRBJ2-1, with 12 bases lining up with TRBD2. The trim removed 4 bases at V and 9 bases at J, leaving 7 bases unmatched. From germline, CDR1 is SEHNR and CDR2 FQNEAQ (reference sequence). CDR3 length equals 15 residues. CDR3 residues: CASSSSSGRVTEQFF. In DNA, the CDR3 is TGTGCCAGCAGCTCTTCTAGCGGGAGGGTCACTGAGCAGTTCTTC. Together with reference TRBV7-9 and TRBJ2-1, the CDR3 gives the full variable domain: DTGVSQNPRHKITKRGQNVTFRCDPISEHNRLYWYRQTLGQGPEFLTYFQNEAQLEKSRLLSDRFSAERPKGSFSTLEIQRTEQGDSAMYLCASSSSSGRVTEQFFGPGTRLTVL.

This clonotype appeared many times. The chain links TRBV7-9 to TRBJ2-3; 12 nucleotides line up with TRBD2. V lost 1 base, J lost 2 bases, and 4 bases stayed unmatched. The CDR3 covers 17 residues. Germline V lookup: CDR1 SEHNR, CDR2 FQNEAQ (reference sequence). The CDR3 region is CASSLGASGRATDTQYF. In nucleotides, the CDR3 is TGTGCCAGCAGCTTAGGCGCTAGCGGGAGGGCCACAGATACGCAGTATTTT.

This clonotype was found many times. The rearrangement joins TRBV11-2 to TRBJ2-3, with 7 bases matching TRBD2. The CDR3 contains 17 residues. With 1 base clipped from V and 2 bases from J, the junction kept 9 bases outside the gene matches. Germline assignment: CDR1 SGHAT and CDR2 FQNNGV. For the CDR3, the DNA is TGTGCCAGCAGCTTAGGGACTAGGGGCCCGTACACAGATACGCAGTATTTT. Translation gives CASSLGTRGPYTDTQYF.